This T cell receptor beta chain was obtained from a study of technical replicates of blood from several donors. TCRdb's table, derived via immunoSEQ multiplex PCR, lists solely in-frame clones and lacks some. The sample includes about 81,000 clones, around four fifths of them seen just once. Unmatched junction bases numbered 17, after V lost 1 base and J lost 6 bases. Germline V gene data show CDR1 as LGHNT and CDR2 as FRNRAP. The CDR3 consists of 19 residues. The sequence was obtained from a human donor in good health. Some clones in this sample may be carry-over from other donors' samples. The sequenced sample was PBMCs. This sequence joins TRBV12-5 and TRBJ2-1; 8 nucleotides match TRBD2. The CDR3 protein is CASGLGELPLAGSRNEQFF. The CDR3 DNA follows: TGTGCTAGTGGTTTGGGCGAGCTGCCTCTAGCGGGTTCTCGCAATGAGCAGTTCTTC.